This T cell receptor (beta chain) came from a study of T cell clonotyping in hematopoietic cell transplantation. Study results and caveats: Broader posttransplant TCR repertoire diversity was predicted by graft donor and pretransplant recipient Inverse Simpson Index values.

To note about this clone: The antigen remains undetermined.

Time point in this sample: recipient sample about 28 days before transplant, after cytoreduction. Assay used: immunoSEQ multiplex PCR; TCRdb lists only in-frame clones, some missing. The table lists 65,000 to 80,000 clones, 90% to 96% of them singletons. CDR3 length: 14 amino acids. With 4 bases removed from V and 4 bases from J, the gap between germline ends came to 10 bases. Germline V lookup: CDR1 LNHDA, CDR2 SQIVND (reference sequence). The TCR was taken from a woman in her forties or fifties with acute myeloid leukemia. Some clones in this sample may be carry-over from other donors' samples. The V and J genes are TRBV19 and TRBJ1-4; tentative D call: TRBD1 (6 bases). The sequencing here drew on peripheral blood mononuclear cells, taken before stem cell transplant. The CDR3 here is CASSKARGNEKLFF. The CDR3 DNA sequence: TGTGCCAGTAGTAAAGCCAGGGGTAATGAAAAACTGTTTTTT.